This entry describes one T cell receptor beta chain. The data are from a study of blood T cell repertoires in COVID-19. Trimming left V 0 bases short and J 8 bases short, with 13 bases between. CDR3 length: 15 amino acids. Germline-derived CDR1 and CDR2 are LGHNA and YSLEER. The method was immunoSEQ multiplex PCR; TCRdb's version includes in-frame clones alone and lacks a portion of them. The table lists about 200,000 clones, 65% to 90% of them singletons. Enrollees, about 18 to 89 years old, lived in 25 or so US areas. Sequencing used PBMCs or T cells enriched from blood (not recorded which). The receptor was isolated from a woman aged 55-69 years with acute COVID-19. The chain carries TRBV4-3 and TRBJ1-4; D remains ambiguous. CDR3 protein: CASSQDPRVEEKLFF. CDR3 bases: TGCGCCAGCAGCCAAGATCCCCGGGTCGAGGAAAAACTGTTTTTT.